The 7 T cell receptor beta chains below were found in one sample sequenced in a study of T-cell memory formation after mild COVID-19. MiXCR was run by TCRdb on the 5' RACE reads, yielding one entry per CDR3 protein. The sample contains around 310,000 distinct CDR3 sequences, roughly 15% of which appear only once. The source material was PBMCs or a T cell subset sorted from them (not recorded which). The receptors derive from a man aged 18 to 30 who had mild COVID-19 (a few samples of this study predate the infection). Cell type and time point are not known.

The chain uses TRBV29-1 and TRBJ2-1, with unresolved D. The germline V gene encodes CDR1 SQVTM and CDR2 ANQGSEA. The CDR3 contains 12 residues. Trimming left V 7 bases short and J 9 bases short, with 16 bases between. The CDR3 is CSASNLEPEQFF. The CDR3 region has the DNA TGCAGCGCCTCAAACCTGGAACCTGAGCAGTTCTTC.

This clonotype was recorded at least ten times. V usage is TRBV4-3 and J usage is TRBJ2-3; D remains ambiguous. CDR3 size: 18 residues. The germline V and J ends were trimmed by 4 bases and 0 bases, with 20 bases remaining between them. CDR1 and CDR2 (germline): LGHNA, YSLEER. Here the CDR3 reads CASSPSPPRAISTDTQYF. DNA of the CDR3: TGCGCCAGCAGCCCGTCCCCTCCTCGCGCCATTAGCACAGATACGCAGTATTTT.

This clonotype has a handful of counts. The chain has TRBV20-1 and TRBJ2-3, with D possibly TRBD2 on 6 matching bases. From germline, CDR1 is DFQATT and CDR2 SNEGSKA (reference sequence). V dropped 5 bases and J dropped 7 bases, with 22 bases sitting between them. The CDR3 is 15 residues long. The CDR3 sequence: CSALGTSLRWYTQYF. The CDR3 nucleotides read TGCAGTGCTCTCGGGACTTCCCTAAGGTGGTATACGCAGTATTTT.

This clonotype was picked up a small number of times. The CDR3 DNA is TGTGCCAGCAGTTCCGGGACAGGGTACTATGGCTACACCTTC. Protein: CASSSGTGYYGYTF. The chain recombines TRBV2 with TRBJ1-2; 9 bases are shared with TRBD1. In germline, CDR1 is SNHLY, CDR2 FYNNEI. The CDR3 is made up of 14 amino acids. Trimming at V came to 5 bases and at J to 3 bases, leaving 4 bases not matched to a gene. The whole variable domain, filled in from reference TRBV2 and TRBJ1-2, reads EPEVTQTPSHQVTQMGQEVILRCVPISNHLYFYWYRQILGQKVEFLVSFYNNEISEKSEIFDDQFSVERPDGSNFTLKIRSTKLEDSAMYFCASSSGTGYYGYTFGSGTRLTVV.

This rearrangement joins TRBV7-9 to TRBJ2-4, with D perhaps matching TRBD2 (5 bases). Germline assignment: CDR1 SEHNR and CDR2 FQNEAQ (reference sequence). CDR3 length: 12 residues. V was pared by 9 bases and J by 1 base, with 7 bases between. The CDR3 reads CASGEAKNIQYF. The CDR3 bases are TGTGCCAGTGGGGAGGCCAAAAACATTCAGTACTTC.

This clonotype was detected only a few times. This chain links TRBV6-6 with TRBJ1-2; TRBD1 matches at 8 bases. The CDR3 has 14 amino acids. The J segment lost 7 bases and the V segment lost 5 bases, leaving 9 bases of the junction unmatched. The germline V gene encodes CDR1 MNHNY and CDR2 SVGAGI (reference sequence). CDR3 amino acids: CASSQLAGGSGYTF. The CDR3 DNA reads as TGTGCCAGCAGTCAACTCGCAGGGGGCAGTGGCTACACCTTC.

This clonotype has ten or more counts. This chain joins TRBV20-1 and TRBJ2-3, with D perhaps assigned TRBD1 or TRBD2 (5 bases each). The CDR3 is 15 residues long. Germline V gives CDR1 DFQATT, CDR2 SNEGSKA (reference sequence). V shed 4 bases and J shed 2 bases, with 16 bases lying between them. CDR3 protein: CSAMGRITNTDTQYF. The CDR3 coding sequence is TGCAGTGCTATGGGACGCATCACCAACACAGATACGCAGTATTTT.